This entry lists 2 T cell receptor beta chains sequenced from one sample in a study of T cells in Graves' hyperthyroidism and ophthalmopathy. Researchers took RNA transcripts and amplified the TCR beta CDR3 regions from them. TCR CDR3 regions were first amplified by RT-PCR with HTBI primers. TCRdb reprocessed the multiplex PCR reads with MiXCR, giving one entry per CDR3 protein. The table includes almost 600,000 distinct CDR3 sequences, approximately 44% detected once. Material: peripheral blood or thyroid tissue (not recorded which). The source is a woman aged 18-35 years with Graves' hyperthyroidism.

At least ten counts were recorded for this clonotype. The V gene is TRBV7-2, the J gene TRBJ2-7; TRBD1 might be the D (5 bases). Germline CDR1 reads SGHTA; CDR2 reads FQGNSA. V was trimmed by 4 bases and J by 4 bases, leaving 20 bases between them. The CDR3 covers 16 residues. The CDR3 sequence: CASSSNPPRVQYEQYF. Here the CDR3 DNA reads TGTGCCAGCAGCTCAAACCCCCCCAGGGTCCAGTACGAGCAGTACTTC.

This clonotype was counted ten times or more. CDR3 nucleotides: TGTGCCAGCAGCCCCGGACAGGGCCCCCGCGAAGCTTTCTTT. This gives the protein CASSPGQGPREAFF. The gene calls are TRBV7-2 and TRBJ1-1; TRBD1 aligns across 8 bases. Trimming at V came to 5 bases and at J to 8 bases, leaving 10 bases not matched to a gene. The CDR3 is made up of 14 amino acids. The V gene's germline CDR1 is SGHTA and CDR2 FQGNSA.